This T cell receptor beta chain comes out of a study of blood T cell repertoires in COVID-19. Study processing details: Estimates of nucleated cell counts were drawn from the amplification of reference gene primers. Sequencing was performed with immunoSEQ multiplex PCR; in TCRdb, only in-frame clones are kept and a portion is missing. V and J calls and clone size are copied from that table; D and trimming were computed from the DNA. The sample carries fewer than 85,000 clones, around three quarters recorded once. The CDR3 spans 14 residues. Germline V gene data show CDR1 as SGHRS and CDR2 as YFSETQ. V gave up 1 base and J gave up 5 bases, with 12 bases separating them.

Source material: peripheral blood. The J gene is TRBJ1-2, the V gene TRBV5-1, with D perhaps matching TRBD1 (6 bases). This receptor was identified in an elderly woman with active or convalescent COVID-19. The CDR3, as DNA: TGCGCCAGCAGCTTGACAGGGTCTTCTTATGGCTACACCTTC. It is translated as CASSLTGSSYGYTF.